This T cell receptor (beta chain) derives from a study of T cell responses to AZD1222 COVID-19 vaccine. Study observations and caveats: Sampling that yielded the repertoires occurred only after the peak T cell response. Two doses of AZD1222 preceded a rise in Spike-specific TCR breadth and depth. Nearly half of spike-specific TCRs reportedly target unmutated variant regions.

Libraries were prepared by immunoSEQ multiplex PCR; TCRdb keeps only in-frame clonotypes and omits some of them. The data show some 200,000 clones, about 89% seen once. Germline-derived CDR1 and CDR2 are SNHLY and FYNNEI. V was clipped by 3 bases and J by 5 bases, with 16 bases between them. This CDR3 is built from 15 residues. This clone has a handful of counts. What it binds is unknown. Material: peripheral blood, obtained 28 days after the second AZD1222 dose. This sequence originates from an adult who received the AZD1222 COVID-19 vaccine. This chain connects TRBV2 to TRBJ1-2; weak D call: TRBD1 (6 bases). This CDR3 reads CASSDGLGGWYGYTF. In nucleotides, the CDR3 is TGTGCCAGCAGTGATGGGCTGGGGGGCTGGTATGGCTACACCTTC.